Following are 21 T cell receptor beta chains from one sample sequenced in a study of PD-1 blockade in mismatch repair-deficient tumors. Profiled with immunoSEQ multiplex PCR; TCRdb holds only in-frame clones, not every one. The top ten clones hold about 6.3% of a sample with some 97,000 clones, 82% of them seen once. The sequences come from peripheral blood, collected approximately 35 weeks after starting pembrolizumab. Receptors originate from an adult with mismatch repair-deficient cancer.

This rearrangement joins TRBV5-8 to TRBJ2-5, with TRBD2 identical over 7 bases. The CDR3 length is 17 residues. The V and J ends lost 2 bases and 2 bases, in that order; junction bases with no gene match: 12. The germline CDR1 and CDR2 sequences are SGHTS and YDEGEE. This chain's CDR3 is CASSLGGRGGAQETQYF. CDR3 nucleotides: TGTGCCAGCAGCTTAGGTGGCCGGGGAGGGGCACAAGAGACCCAGTACTTC.

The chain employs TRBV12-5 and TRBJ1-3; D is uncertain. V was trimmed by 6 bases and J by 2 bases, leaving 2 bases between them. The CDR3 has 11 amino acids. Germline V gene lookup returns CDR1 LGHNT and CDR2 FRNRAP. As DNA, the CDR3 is TGTGCTAGTGGAACTGGAAACACCATATATTTT. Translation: CASGTGNTIYF.

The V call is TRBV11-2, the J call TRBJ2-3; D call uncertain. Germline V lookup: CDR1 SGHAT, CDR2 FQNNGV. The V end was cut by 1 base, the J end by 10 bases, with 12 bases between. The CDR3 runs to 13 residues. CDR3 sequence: CASSLVPSRSQYF. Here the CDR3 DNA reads TGTGCCAGCAGCTTAGTCCCCTCGAGGTCGCAGTATTTT.

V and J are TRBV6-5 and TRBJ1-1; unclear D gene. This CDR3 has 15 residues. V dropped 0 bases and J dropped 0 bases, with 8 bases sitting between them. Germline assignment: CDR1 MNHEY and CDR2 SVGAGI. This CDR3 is CASSYSRRLNTEAFF. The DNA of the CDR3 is TGTGCCAGCAGTTACTCGAGAAGGTTGAACACTGAAGCTTTCTTT.

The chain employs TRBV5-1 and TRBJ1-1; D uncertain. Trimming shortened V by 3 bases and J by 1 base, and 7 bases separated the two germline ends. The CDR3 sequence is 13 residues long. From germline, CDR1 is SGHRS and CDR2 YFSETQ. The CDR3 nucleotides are TGCGCCAGCAGCTCCCAGGCGAACACTGAAGCTTTCTTT. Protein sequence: CASSSQANTEAFF.

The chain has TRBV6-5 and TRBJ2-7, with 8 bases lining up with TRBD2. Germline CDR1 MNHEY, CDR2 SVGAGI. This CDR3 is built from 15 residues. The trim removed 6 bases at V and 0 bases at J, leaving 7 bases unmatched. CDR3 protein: CASRLAGASSYEQYF. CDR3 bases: TGTGCCAGCAGGCTAGCGGGCGCTAGCTCCTACGAGCAGTACTTC.

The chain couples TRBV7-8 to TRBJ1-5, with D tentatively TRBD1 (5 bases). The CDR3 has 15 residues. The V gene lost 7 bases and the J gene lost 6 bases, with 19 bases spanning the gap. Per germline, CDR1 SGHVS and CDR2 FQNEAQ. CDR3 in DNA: TGTGCCAGCACCCCCCTGGCAGGGATAGGTCAGCCCCAGCATTTT. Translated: CASTPLAGIGQPQHF.

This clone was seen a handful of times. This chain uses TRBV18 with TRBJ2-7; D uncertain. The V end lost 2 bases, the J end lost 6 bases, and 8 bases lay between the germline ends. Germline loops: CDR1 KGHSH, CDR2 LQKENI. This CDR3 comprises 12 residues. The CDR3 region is CASSPVRGEQYF. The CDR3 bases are TGTGCCAGCTCACCAGTACGAGGCGAGCAGTACTTC.

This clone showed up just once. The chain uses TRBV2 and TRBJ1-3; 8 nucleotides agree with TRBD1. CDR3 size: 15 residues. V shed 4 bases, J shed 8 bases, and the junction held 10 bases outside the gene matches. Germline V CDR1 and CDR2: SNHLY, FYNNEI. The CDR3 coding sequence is TGTGCCAGCAGTGGGGCCCAGGGGGCCCGAGACACCATATATTTT. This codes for CASSGAQGARDTIYF.

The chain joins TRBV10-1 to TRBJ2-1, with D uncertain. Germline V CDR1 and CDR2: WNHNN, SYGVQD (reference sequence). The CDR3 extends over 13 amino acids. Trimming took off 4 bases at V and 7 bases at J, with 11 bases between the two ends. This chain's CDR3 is CASSASRRNEQFF. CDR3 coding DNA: TGCGCCAGCAGTGCGTCTAGAAGGAATGAGCAGTTCTTC.

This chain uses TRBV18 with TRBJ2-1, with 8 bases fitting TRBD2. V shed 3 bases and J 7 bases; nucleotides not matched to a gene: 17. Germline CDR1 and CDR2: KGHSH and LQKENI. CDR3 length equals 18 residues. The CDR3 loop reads CASSPPAIYTGGPNEQFF. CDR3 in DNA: TGTGCCAGCTCACCCCCTGCGATTTATACGGGAGGGCCTAATGAGCAGTTCTTC.

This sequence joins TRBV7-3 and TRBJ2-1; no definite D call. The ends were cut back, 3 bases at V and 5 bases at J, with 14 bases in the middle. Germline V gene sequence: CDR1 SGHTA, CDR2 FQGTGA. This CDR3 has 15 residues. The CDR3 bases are TGTGCCAGCAGCTTTTTTGGACCATCAGACAATGAGCAGTTCTTC. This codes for CASSFFGPSDNEQFF.

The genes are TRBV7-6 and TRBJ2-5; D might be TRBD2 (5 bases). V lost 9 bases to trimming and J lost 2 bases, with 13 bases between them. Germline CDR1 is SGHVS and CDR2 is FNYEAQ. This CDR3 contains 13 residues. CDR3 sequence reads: CASGQTGQETQYF. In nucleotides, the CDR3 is TGTGCCAGTGGTCAAACGGGACAAGAGACCCAGTACTTC.

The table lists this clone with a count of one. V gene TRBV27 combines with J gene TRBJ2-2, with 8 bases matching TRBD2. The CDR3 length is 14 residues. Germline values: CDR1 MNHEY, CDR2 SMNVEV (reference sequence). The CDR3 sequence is CPRTAGGHAGELFF. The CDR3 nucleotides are TGTCCGAGGACCGCGGGGGGCCATGCCGGGGAGCTGTTTTTT.

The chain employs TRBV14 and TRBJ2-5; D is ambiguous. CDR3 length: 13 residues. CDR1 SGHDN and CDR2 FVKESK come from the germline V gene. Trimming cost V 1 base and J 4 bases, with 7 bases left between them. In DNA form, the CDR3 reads TGTGCCAGCAGCCAAGTCGGTCGAGAGACCCAGTACTTC. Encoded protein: CASSQVGRETQYF.

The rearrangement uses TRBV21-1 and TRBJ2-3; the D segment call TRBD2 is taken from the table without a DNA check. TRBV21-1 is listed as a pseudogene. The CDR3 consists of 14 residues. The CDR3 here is CASSKDQGGDTQYF. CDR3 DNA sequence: TGTGCCAGCAGCAAAGATCAGGGAGGAGATACGCAGTATTTT.

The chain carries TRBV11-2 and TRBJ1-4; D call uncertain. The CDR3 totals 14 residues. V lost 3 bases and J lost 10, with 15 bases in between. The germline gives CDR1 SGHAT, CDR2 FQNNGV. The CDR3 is CASSLNQGDIKLFF. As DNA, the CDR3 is TGTGCCAGCAGCTTGAATCAAGGCGACATAAAACTGTTTTTT.

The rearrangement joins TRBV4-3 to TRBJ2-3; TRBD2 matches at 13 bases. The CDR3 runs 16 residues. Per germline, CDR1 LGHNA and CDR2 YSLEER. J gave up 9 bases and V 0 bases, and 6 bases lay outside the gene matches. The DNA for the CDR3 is TGCGCCAGCAGCCAAGATACAGGACTAGCGGGAGAGACGCAGTATTTT. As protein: CASSQDTGLAGETQYF.

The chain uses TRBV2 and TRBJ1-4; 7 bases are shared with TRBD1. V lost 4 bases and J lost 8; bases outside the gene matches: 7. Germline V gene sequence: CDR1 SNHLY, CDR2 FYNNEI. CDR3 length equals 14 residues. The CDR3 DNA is TGTGCCAGCAGTGCCTCCTTAGGGGGCGAAAAACTGTTTTTT. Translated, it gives CASSASLGGEKLFF. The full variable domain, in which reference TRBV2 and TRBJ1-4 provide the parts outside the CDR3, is EPEVTQTPSHQVTQMGQEVILRCVPISNHLYFYWYRQILGQKVEFLVSFYNNEISEKSEIFDDQFSVERPDGSNFTLKIRSTKLEDSAMYFCASSASLGGEKLFFGSGTQLSVL.

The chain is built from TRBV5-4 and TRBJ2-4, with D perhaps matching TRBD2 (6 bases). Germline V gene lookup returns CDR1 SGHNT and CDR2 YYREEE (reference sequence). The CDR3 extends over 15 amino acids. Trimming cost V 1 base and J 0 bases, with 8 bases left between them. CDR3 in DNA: TGTGCCAGCAGCTTGATTAGCGGAGCCAAAAACATTCAGTACTTC. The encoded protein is CASSLISGAKNIQYF.

CDR3 nucleotides: TGTGCCAGCTCGCGGCAGGGCGATTCCTACGAGCAGTACTTC. This encodes CASSRQGDSYEQYF. This chain connects TRBV18 to TRBJ2-7; TRBD1 is a possible D gene (5 bases). CDR1 is KGHSH and CDR2 is LQKENI in the germline V gene. This CDR3 region has 14 residues. Trimming took 6 bases from V and 1 from J, leaving 13 bases between them. Full variable domain (outside the CDR3, taken from reference TRBV18 and TRBJ2-7): NAGVMQNPRHLVRRRGQEARLRCSPMKGHSHVYWYRQLPEEGLKFMVYLQKENIIDESGMPKERFSAEFPKEGPSILRIQQVVRGDSAAYFCASSRQGDSYEQYFGPGTRLTVT.